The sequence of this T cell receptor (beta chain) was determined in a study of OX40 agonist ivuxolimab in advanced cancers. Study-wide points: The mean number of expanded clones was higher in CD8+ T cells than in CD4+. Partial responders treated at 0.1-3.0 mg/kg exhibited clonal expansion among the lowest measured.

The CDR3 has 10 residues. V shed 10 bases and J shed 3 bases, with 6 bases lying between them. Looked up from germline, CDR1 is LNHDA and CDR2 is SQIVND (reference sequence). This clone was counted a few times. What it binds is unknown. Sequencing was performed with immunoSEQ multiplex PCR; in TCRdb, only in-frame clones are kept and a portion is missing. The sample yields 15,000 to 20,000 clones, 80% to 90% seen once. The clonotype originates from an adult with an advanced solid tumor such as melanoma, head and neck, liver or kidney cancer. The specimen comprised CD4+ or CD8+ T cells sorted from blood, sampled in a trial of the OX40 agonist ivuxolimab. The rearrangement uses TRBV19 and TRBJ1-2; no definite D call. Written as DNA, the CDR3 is TGTGCCACTCGAGACTATGGCTACACCTTC. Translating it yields CATRDYGYTF.